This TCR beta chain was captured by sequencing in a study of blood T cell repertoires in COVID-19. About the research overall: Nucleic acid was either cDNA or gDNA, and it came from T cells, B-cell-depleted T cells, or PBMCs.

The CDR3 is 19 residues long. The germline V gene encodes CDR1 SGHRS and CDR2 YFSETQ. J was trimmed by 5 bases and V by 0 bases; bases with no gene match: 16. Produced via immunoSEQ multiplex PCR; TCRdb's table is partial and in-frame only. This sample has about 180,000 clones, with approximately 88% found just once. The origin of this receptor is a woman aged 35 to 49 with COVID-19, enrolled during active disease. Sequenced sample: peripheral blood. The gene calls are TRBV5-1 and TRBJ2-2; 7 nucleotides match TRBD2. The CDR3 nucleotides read TGCGCCAGCAGCTTGGTGAAGCTGGCGGGAGCCACCGGAACCGGGGAGCTGTTTTTT. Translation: CASSLVKLAGATGTGELFF. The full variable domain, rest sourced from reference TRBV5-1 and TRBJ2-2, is KAGVTQTPRYLIKTRGQQVTLSCSPISGHRSVSWYQQTPGQGLQFLFEYFSETQRNKGNFPGRFSGRQFSNSRSEMNVSTLELGDSALYLCASSLVKLAGATGTGELFFGEGSRLTVL.